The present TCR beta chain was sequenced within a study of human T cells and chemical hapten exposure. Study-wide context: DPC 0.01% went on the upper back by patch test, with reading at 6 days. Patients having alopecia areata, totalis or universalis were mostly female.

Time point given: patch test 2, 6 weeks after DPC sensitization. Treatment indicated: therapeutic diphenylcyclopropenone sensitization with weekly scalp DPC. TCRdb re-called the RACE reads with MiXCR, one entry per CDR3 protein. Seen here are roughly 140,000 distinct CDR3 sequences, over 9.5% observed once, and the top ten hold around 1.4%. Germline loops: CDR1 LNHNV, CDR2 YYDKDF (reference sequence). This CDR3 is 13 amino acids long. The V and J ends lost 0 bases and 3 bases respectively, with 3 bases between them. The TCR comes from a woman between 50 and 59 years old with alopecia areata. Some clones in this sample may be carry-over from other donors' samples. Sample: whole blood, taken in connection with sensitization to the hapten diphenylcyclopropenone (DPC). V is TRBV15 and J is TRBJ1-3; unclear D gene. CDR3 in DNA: TGTGCCACCAGCAGAGAAGTTGGAAACACCATATATTTT. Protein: CATSREVGNTIYF.